A single sample is the source of the 5 T cell receptor beta chains below, sequenced in a study of blood T cell repertoires in COVID-19. Generated by immunoSEQ multiplex PCR, the TCRdb table keeps only in-frame clones and is missing some. In the table there are about 190,000 clones, roughly 80% of which are singletons. The sequenced sample was peripheral blood. The source is a woman in her forties or fifties with acute or convalescent COVID-19.

This clone came up a few times. V gene TRBV5-1 combines with J gene TRBJ1-2; D is possibly TRBD1 (5 bases). V dropped 5 bases and J dropped 8 bases, with 16 bases sitting between them. Germline CDR1 SGHRS, CDR2 YFSETQ. The CDR3 sequence is 13 residues long. CDR3 nucleotide sequence: TGCGCCAGCAGGCCCGGGACTCTCGAAGGCTACACCTTC. It specifies CASRPGTLEGYTF.

The rearrangement uses TRBV14 and TRBJ1-2; the match to TRBD1 covers 8 bases. Trimming removed 2 bases from V and 8 bases from J; junction bases left unmatched: 4. Germline-derived CDR1 and CDR2 are SGHDN and FVKESK. This CDR3 contains 13 residues. CDR3 residues: CASSQRAGGGYTF. As DNA, the CDR3 is TGTGCCAGCAGCCAAAGGGCAGGGGGCGGCTACACCTTC.

The rearrangement links TRBV10-1 to TRBJ2-7, with a tentative D call TRBD1 (5 bases). CDR3 length equals 14 residues. V shed 3 bases and J shed 4 bases, with 13 bases lying between them. In germline, CDR1 is WNHNN, CDR2 SYGVQD (reference sequence). CDR3 sequence reads: CASSDGGARYEQYF. The DNA of the CDR3 is TGCGCCAGCAGTGACGGTGGGGCGCGGTACGAGCAGTACTTC.

The genes are TRBV7-9 and TRBJ2-1; possible D gene TRBD1, 6 bases. CDR3 length: 15 residues. Germline V gene lookup returns CDR1 SEHNR and CDR2 FQNEAQ (reference sequence). The V gene lost 2 bases and the J gene lost 2 bases, with 10 bases spanning the gap. The CDR3 sequence: CASSLRGQAYNEQFF. The CDR3 DNA reads as TGTGCCAGCAGCTTAAGGGGACAAGCCTACAATGAGCAGTTCTTC.

This chain connects TRBV19 to TRBJ1-5; the D gene is possibly TRBD1 (6 bases). V shed 5 bases and J shed 5 bases, with 10 bases lying between them. Germline V lookup: CDR1 LNHDA, CDR2 SQIVND (reference sequence). The CDR3 extends over 13 amino acids. CDR3 DNA sequence: TGTGCCAGTAGTGCCAACAGGGATCAGCCCCAGCATTTT. This encodes CASSANRDQPQHF.